This T cell receptor (beta chain) was retrieved from a study of cytomegalovirus exposure and HLA in healthy donors. Notes on the study in general: DRB1 had the most TCR associations and HLA-C the fewest, a later analysis found, with rates varying by HLA locus. TCR beta chain V- and J-gene trimming was linked, in a later analysis, to a missense variant in DCLRE1C.

Researchers ran the PCR with 60 Vbeta and 13 Jbeta primers. In the study's own analysis: A later analysis counted around 80 million unique TCR beta chains, some 11 million shared. Data came from immunoSEQ multiplex PCR; TCRdb stores just in-frame clones and leaves some out. That table furnishes V, J and clone size, whereas the DNA furnished D and trimming. Seen here are some 57,000 clones, 55% to 65% observed once, and the top ten hold roughly 10%. Germline V gene data show CDR1 as KGHSH and CDR2 as LQKENI. CDR3 size: 17 residues. With 5 bases clipped from V and 7 bases from J, the junction kept 17 bases outside the gene matches. As to this clone: The target antigen is unknown.

Sequenced: PBMCs. This clonotype was sampled from a human donor in good health. The rearrangement joins TRBV18 to TRBJ2-7; 10 bases align to TRBD1. This CDR3 is CASSAKASGQGIWEQYF. The CDR3 nucleotides read TGTGCCAGCTCAGCCAAAGCGTCGGGACAGGGGATTTGGGAGCAGTACTTC. The full variable domain, in which reference TRBV18 and TRBJ2-7 provide the parts outside the CDR3, is NAGVMQNPRHLVRRRGQEARLRCSPMKGHSHVYWYRQLPEEGLKFMVYLQKENIIDESGMPKERFSAEFPKEGPSILRIQQVVRGDSAAYFCASSAKASGQGIWEQYFGPGTRLTVT.